This TCR beta chain was identified in a study of a mutant IDH1 vaccine in newly diagnosed glioma. Study-wide results and limits: Of all patients, about 93% showed vaccine-induced immune responses.

This clone was observed a single time. The target antigen is unknown. TCRdb's copy holds only in-frame clones and misses some; the assay was immunoSEQ multiplex PCR. The table lists tens of thousands of clones, about 87% of them singletons. Indicated time point: week 23, last vaccination. Vaccination comprised doses that each held 300 ug of mutant IDH1 20-mer peptide, plus topical imiquimod. Germline V lookup: CDR1 SGHRS, CDR2 YFSETQ. V was pared by 2 bases and J by 4 bases, with 12 bases between. This CDR3 region has 15 residues. The rearrangement joins TRBV5-1 to TRBJ1-4; D perhaps matches TRBD1 (6 bases). This receptor was identified in a man aged 18 to 29 with glioma. Source: PBMCs, taken from a glioma patient whose treatment included an IDH1 peptide vaccine. The CDR3 here is CASSFGTGNNEKLFF. Written as DNA, the CDR3 is TGCGCCAGCAGCTTCGGTACAGGGAATAATGAAAAACTGTTTTTT.